This T cell receptor beta chain appears in the sequencing data of a study of OX40 agonist ivuxolimab in advanced cancers. There are 15 residues in the CDR3. Germline CDR1 reads SGHRS; CDR2 reads YFSETQ. V lost 4 bases to trimming and J lost 6 bases, with 18 bases between them. Sequencing used immunoSEQ multiplex PCR; TCRdb keeps in-frame clones, though not all of them. The table has roughly 50,000 clones, 70% to 85% seen once. Sequenced here: CD4+ or CD8+ T cells sorted from blood, sampled in a trial of the OX40 agonist ivuxolimab. This clonotype was obtained from an adult with an advanced solid tumor such as melanoma, head and neck, liver or kidney cancer. This sequence joins TRBV5-1 and TRBJ2-3, with D possibly matching TRBD1 (5 bases). CDR3 loop: CASSPTGDPGDTQYF. The DNA of the CDR3 is TGCGCCAGCAGCCCGACGGGCGACCCAGGGGATACGCAGTATTTT. Using reference TRBV5-1 and TRBJ2-3 for the parts outside the CDR3, the full variable domain is KAGVTQTPRYLIKTRGQQVTLSCSPISGHRSVSWYQQTPGQGLQFLFEYFSETQRNKGNFPGRFSGRQFSNSRSEMNVSTLELGDSALYLCASSPTGDPGDTQYFGPGTRLTVL.